This is a list of T cell receptor beta chains from one sample in a study of cytomegalovirus exposure and HLA in healthy donors. The table came from immunoSEQ multiplex PCR; TCRdb's copy has only in-frame clones and leaves some out. Of under 200,000 clones listed, roughly 80% were seen once; the top ten hold approximately 0.26%. The specimen sequenced was PBMCs. These receptors originate from a boy aged 5-17 years in good health and CMV-seronegative. CDR3s include the opening cysteine and the closing phenylalanine or tryptophan. D genes are given only for firm matches. Size is omitted from some rows. Given values are once, few, many or a class for expanded clones.

cdr3_nt: TGTGCCAGCAGGGGACAGGGGGGGCCCTACGAGCAGTACTTC
cdr3_aa: CASRGQGGPYEQYF
clone_size: .
d_call: TRBD1
v_call: TRBV6-1
j_call: TRBJ2-7

cdr3_nt: TGTGCCAGCAGTTTGGCGGGGAGGGCCGGAGGACCCCTCCACTTT
cdr3_aa: CASSLAGRAGGPLHF
clone_size: .
d_call: .
v_call: TRBV27
j_call: TRBJ1-6

cdr3_nt: TGTGCCAGCACCTCGATTGACAGGGGGCCACCCTCGGGCTACAATGAGCAGTTCTTC
cdr3_aa: CASTSIDRGPPSGYNEQFF
clone_size: .
d_call: TRBD1
v_call: TRBV27
j_call: TRBJ2-1

cdr3_nt: TGTGCCAGCAGTTTAAGCCCAGATACGCAGTATTTT
cdr3_aa: CASSLSPDTQYF
clone_size: once
d_call: .
v_call: TRBV28
j_call: TRBJ2-3

cdr3_nt: TGTGCCAGTAGTATTATGACAGGGGTAGAGACCCAGTACTTC
cdr3_aa: CASSIMTGVETQYF
clone_size: .
d_call: TRBD1
v_call: TRBV19
j_call: TRBJ2-5

cdr3_nt: TGTGCCAGCAGCTCCTCACGAGCTGGGACTAGCGGGAGTGGGGATACGCAGTATTTT
cdr3_aa: CASSSSRAGTSGSGDTQYF
clone_size: .
d_call: TRBD2
v_call: TRBV7-9
j_call: TRBJ2-3

cdr3_nt: TGCGCCAGCTCGGGGGAAAAAGATAGGCAGTATTTT
cdr3_aa: CASSGEKDRQYF
clone_size: .
d_call: .
v_call: TRBV5-1
j_call: TRBJ2-3

cdr3_nt: TGTGCCACCGGAGTCGACCCTTACACAGATACGCAGTATTTT
cdr3_aa: CATGVDPYTDTQYF
clone_size: .
d_call: .
v_call: TRBV9
j_call: TRBJ2-3

cdr3_nt: TGTGCCAGCAGTTACGAGACTAACGGAGAGACCCAGTACTTC
cdr3_aa: CASSYETNGETQYF
clone_size: .
d_call: .
v_call: TRBV6-5
j_call: TRBJ2-5

cdr3_nt: TGTGCCAGCAGTCCACAGGGGCGAAGGACCGGGGAGCTGTTTTTT
cdr3_aa: CASSPQGRRTGELFF
clone_size: .
d_call: TRBD1
v_call: TRBV6-5
j_call: TRBJ2-2

cdr3_nt: TGTGCCAGCAGTTTACGGTCTAGCGGTTTCGCCTACAATGAGCAGTTCTTC
cdr3_aa: CASSLRSSGFAYNEQFF
clone_size: .
d_call: TRBD2
v_call: TRBV27
j_call: TRBJ2-1

cdr3_nt: TGTGCCAGCAGTGAAAATCCGGGACAGGGCTCCTACGAGCAGTACTTC
cdr3_aa: CASSENPGQGSYEQYF
clone_size: .
d_call: TRBD1
v_call: TRBV6-1
j_call: TRBJ2-7

cdr3_nt: TGCGCCAGCAGTGGGGTCGGGTTAGCGACAGATACGCAGTATTTT
cdr3_aa: CASSGVGLATDTQYF
clone_size: .
d_call: .
v_call: TRBV10-2
j_call: TRBJ2-3

cdr3_nt: TGTGCCAGCAGTTTAGTAATCGGGACAGGGGGGTATGGCTACACCTTC
cdr3_aa: CASSLVIGTGGYGYTF
clone_size: .
d_call: TRBD1
v_call: TRBV28
j_call: TRBJ1-2

cdr3_nt: TGTGCCAGCAGCTCAGGATTGAACTCTGGAAACACCATATATTTT
cdr3_aa: CASSSGLNSGNTIYF
clone_size: .
d_call: .
v_call: TRBV7-2
j_call: TRBJ1-3

cdr3_nt: TGTGCCTGGAGGGTGACAGGGGGGAATGAGCAGTTCTTC
cdr3_aa: CAWRVTGGNEQFF
clone_size: .
d_call: TRBD1
v_call: TRBV30
j_call: TRBJ2-1

cdr3_nt: TGTGCCTGGAGCAGACTAGTGGGCGAGCAGTACTTC
cdr3_aa: CAWSRLVGEQYF
clone_size: .
d_call: .
v_call: TRBV30
j_call: TRBJ2-7

cdr3_nt: TGTGCCAGCAGTTCACGACTCGAGCGCCTACAAGAGACCCAGTACTTC
cdr3_aa: CASSSRLERLQETQYF
clone_size: .
d_call: .
v_call: TRBV27
j_call: TRBJ2-5

cdr3_nt: TGTGCCAGCAGTACCCGGGCCTCGGAGGGTTCAGAGACCCAGTACTTC
cdr3_aa: CASSTRASEGSETQYF
clone_size: .
d_call: .
v_call: TRBV27
j_call: TRBJ2-5

cdr3_nt: TGCGCCAGCAGCCAAGATCCATCCACGACTAGCGACCGTATCATCACAGATACGCAGTATTTT
cdr3_aa: CASSQDPSTTSDRIITDTQYF
clone_size: .
d_call: TRBD2
v_call: TRBV4-1
j_call: TRBJ2-3

cdr3_nt: TGTGCCAGCTGCCGTGCTTCGGACTCCGAGCAGTTCTTC
cdr3_aa: CASCRASDSEQFF
clone_size: .
d_call: .
v_call: TRBV27
j_call: TRBJ2-1

cdr3_nt: TGTGCCAGCAGCGTAGCGCACAGTAGCTCCTACAATGAGCAGTTCTTC
cdr3_aa: CASSVAHSSSYNEQFF
clone_size: once
d_call: .
v_call: TRBV9
j_call: TRBJ2-1

cdr3_nt: TGTGCCAGCAGCCCCCAGGGGGCAGGCTATGGCTACACCTTC
cdr3_aa: CASSPQGAGYGYTF
clone_size: .
d_call: TRBD1
v_call: TRBV13
j_call: TRBJ1-2

cdr3_nt: TGCGCCAGTAGTATAGCCGGTTCGAACACTGAAGCTTTCTTT
cdr3_aa: CASSIAGSNTEAFF
clone_size: .
d_call: .
v_call: TRBV19
j_call: TRBJ1-1

cdr3_nt: TGTGCCAGCAGTCGCCCGGACAGGGAGGACGAAAAACTGTTTTTT
cdr3_aa: CASSRPDREDEKLFF
clone_size: .
d_call: TRBD1
v_call: TRBV28
j_call: TRBJ1-4

cdr3_nt: TGTGCCAGCAGCTTCAACGGGGGAGGAGAGACCCAGTACTTC
cdr3_aa: CASSFNGGGETQYF
clone_size: .
d_call: .
v_call: TRBV7-3
j_call: TRBJ2-5

cdr3_nt: TGTGCCAGCAGCTTACGGCTAGCAACCCCAGATACGCAGTATTTT
cdr3_aa: CASSLRLATPDTQYF
clone_size: .
d_call: .
v_call: TRBV7-9
j_call: TRBJ2-3

cdr3_nt: TGTGCCAGCAGCTTAAGAGAGAACACTGAAGCTTTCTTT
cdr3_aa: CASSLRENTEAFF
clone_size: .
d_call: .
v_call: TRBV7-9
j_call: TRBJ1-1

cdr3_nt: TGTGCCAGCTTCCAGGGTATTGAGTCCCAGGGCTACACCTTC
cdr3_aa: CASFQGIESQGYTF
clone_size: .
d_call: .
v_call: TRBV18
j_call: TRBJ1-2

cdr3_nt: TGCGCCAGCAGCCAAGATGGCGAAAGGGACATGAGTCAGCCCCAGCATTTT
cdr3_aa: CASSQDGERDMSQPQHF
clone_size: .
d_call: .
v_call: TRBV4-1
j_call: TRBJ1-5

cdr3_nt: TGTGCCAGCAGCTTGGCAGGGGCTAGCGAGCAGTACTTC
cdr3_aa: CASSLAGASEQYF
clone_size: .
d_call: .
v_call: TRBV5-6
j_call: TRBJ2-7

cdr3_nt: TGTGCCAGCGGCCAACAGGGGGCGAATGAAAAACTGTTTTTT
cdr3_aa: CASGQQGANEKLFF
clone_size: .
d_call: TRBD1
v_call: TRBV6-5
j_call: TRBJ1-4

cdr3_nt: TGTGCTAGCAGCCTCACTAGAGACTACGAGCAGTACTTC
cdr3_aa: CASSLTRDYEQYF
clone_size: .
d_call: .
v_call: TRBV7-7
j_call: TRBJ2-7

cdr3_nt: TGTGCCAGCAGTGAAGAGACAGGGTACGAGCAGTACTTC
cdr3_aa: CASSEETGYEQYF
clone_size: .
d_call: TRBD1
v_call: TRBV6-1
j_call: TRBJ2-7

cdr3_nt: TGTGCCAGCAGTGTGTTAAGGACTGGGCCGATTCCCTTC
cdr3_aa: CASSVLRTGPIPF
clone_size: .
d_call: .
v_call: TRBV2
j_call: TRBJ1-2

cdr3_nt: TGTGCCAGCAGCCGAGCACTGCGGGAGAACACCGGGGAGCTGTTTTTT
cdr3_aa: CASSRALRENTGELFF
clone_size: .
d_call: .
v_call: TRBV7-8
j_call: TRBJ2-2

cdr3_nt: TGCAGCGTGGCCCTCCAGGGACTAGCCAAAAACATTCAGTACTTC
cdr3_aa: CSVALQGLAKNIQYF
clone_size: once
d_call: .
v_call: TRBV29-1
j_call: TRBJ2-4

cdr3_nt: TGCGCCAGCAGCTTGGTATTACGGGATGGGAATGAGCAGTTCTTC
cdr3_aa: CASSLVLRDGNEQFF
clone_size: .
d_call: .
v_call: TRBV5-1
j_call: TRBJ2-1

cdr3_nt: TGTGCCATCAGCCCCACAGGGAAGGATGGCTACACCTTC
cdr3_aa: CAISPTGKDGYTF
clone_size: .
d_call: .
v_call: TRBV10-3
j_call: TRBJ1-2

cdr3_nt: TGCAGCGTTGAACGGGATGAAAAACTGTTTTTT
cdr3_aa: CSVERDEKLFF
clone_size: .
d_call: .
v_call: TRBV29-1
j_call: TRBJ1-4

cdr3_nt: TGTGCCAGCAGCTTGGGGGACAGAATCAACTATGGCTACACCTTC
cdr3_aa: CASSLGDRINYGYTF
clone_size: .
d_call: TRBD1
v_call: TRBV5-6
j_call: TRBJ1-2

cdr3_nt: TGTGCCAGCAGTTACTCGTGGACAGGGAACGAGCAGTACTTC
cdr3_aa: CASSYSWTGNEQYF
clone_size: .
d_call: TRBD1
v_call: TRBV6-6
j_call: TRBJ2-7

cdr3_nt: TGTGCCAGCAGCCCGACTAGCGGGACCTACGAGCAGTACTTC
cdr3_aa: CASSPTSGTYEQYF
clone_size: .
d_call: TRBD2
v_call: TRBV11-2
j_call: TRBJ2-7

cdr3_nt: TGTGCCACCAGCAGAGGACAGTTCTACGAGCAGTACTTC
cdr3_aa: CATSRGQFYEQYF
clone_size: .
d_call: .
v_call: TRBV15
j_call: TRBJ2-7

cdr3_nt: TGTGCCAGCAGCCGCCCCCTAGACACTGAAGCTTTCTTT
cdr3_aa: CASSRPLDTEAFF
clone_size: once
d_call: .
v_call: TRBV5-4
j_call: TRBJ1-1

cdr3_nt: TGTGCCAGCAGCAAATTCGTCTTATATCGGGTCATCACGGAGACCCAGTACTTC
cdr3_aa: CASSKFVLYRVITETQYF
clone_size: .
d_call: .
v_call: TRBV21-1
j_call: TRBJ2-5